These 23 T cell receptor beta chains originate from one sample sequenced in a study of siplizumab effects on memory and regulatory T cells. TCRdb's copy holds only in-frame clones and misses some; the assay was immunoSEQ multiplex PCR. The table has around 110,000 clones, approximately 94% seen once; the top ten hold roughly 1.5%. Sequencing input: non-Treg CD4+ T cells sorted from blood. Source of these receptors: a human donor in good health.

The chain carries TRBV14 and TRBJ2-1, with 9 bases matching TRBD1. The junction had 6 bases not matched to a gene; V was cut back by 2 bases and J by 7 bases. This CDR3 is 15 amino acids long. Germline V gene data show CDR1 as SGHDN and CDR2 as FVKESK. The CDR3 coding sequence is TGTGCCAGCAGCCAATACAGGGGGCTTAAGAATGAGCAGTTCTTC. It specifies CASSQYRGLKNEQFF.

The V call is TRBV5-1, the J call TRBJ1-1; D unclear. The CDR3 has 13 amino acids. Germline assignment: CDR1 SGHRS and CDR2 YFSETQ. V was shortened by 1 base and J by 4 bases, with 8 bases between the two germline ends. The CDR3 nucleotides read TGCGCCAGCAGCTTGTACGGGAGCACTGAAGCTTTCTTT. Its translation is CASSLYGSTEAFF.

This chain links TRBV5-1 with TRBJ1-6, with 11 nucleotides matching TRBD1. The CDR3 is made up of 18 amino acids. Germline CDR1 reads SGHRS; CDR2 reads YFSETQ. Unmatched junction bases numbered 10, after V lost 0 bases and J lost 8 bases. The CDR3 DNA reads TGCGCCAGCAGCTTGGATATCCGGGACAGGGGGATCCATTCACCCCTCCACTTT. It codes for CASSLDIRDRGIHSPLHF.

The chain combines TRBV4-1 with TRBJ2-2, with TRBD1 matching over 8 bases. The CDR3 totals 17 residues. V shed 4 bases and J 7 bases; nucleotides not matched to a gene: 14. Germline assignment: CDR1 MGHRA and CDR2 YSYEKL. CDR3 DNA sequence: TGCGCCAGCAGCCCAATTCCTCCGGGACAGGTTGTCGGGGAGCTGTTTTTT. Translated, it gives CASSPIPPGQVVGELFF.

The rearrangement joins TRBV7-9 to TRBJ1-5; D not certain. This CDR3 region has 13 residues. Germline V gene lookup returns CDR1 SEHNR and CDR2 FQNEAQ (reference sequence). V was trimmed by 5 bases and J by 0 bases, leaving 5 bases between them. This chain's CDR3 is CASSPYSNQPQHF. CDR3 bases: TGTGCCAGCAGCCCCTATAGCAATCAGCCCCAGCATTTT.

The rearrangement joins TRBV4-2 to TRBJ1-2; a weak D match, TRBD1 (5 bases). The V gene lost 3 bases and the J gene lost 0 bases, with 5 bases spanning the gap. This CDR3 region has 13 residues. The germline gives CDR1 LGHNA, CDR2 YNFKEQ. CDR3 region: CASSQTANYGYTF. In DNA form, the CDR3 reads TGTGCCAGCAGCCAGACAGCTAACTATGGCTACACCTTC.

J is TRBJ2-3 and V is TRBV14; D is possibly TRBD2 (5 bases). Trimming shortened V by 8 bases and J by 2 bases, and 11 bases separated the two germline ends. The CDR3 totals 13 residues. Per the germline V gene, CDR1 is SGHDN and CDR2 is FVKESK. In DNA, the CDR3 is TGTGCCAGCCAAGGGAGCTACACAGATACGCAGTATTTT. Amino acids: CASQGSYTDTQYF.

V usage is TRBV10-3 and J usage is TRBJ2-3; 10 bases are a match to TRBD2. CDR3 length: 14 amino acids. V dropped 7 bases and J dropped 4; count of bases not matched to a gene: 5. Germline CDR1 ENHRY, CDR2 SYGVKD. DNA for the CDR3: TGTGCCATCACAGAGCGGGGGGGCCCAGATACGCAGTATTTT. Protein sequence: CAITERGGPDTQYF.

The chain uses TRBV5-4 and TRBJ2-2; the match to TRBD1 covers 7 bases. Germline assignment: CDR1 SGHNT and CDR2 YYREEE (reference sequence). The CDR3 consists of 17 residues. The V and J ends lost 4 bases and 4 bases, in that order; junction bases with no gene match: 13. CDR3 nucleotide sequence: TGTGCCAGCAGCACCTACAGACAGGGAGTGACCACCGGGGAGCTGTTTTTT. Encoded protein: CASSTYRQGVTTGELFF.

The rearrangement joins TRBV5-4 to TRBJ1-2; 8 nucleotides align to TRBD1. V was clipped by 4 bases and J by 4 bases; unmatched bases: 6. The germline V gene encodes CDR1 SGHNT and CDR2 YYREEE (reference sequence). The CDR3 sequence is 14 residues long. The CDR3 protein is CASSVQGAGYGYTF. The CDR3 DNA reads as TGTGCCAGCAGCGTCCAGGGGGCCGGCTATGGCTACACCTTC.

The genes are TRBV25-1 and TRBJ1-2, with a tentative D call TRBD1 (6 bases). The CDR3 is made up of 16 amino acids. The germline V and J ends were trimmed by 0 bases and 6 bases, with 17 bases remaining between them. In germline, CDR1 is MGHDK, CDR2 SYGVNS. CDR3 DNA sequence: TGTGCCAGCAGTGAATATACGGTAGACAGGCAAAATGGCTACACCTTC. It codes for CASSEYTVDRQNGYTF.

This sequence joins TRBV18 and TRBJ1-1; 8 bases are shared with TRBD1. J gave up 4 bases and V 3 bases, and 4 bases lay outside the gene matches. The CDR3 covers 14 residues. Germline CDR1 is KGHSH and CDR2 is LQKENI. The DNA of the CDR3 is TGTGCCAGCTCACCCGGACAGGGAATCACTGAAGCTTTCTTT. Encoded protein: CASSPGQGITEAFF.

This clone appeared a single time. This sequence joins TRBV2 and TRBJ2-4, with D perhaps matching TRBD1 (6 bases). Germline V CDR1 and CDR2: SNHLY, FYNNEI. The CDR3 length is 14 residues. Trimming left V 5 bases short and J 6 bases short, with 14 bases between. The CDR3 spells CASSRQAQGNIQYF. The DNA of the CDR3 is TGTGCCAGCAGTAGACAGGCCCAGGGAAACATTCAGTACTTC.

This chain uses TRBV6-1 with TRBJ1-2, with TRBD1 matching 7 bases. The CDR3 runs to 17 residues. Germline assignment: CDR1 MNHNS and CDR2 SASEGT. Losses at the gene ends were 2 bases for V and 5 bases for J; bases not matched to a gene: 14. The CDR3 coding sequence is TGTGCCAGCAGTGAAAATTTGGGCGACAGGGACGCTTATGGCTACACCTTC. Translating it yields CASSENLGDRDAYGYTF.

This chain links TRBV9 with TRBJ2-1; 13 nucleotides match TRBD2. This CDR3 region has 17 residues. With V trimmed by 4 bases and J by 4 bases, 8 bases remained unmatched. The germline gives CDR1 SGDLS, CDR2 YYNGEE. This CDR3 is CASSPGLAGASYNEQFF. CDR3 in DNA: TGTGCCAGCAGCCCAGGACTAGCGGGAGCGTCGTACAATGAGCAGTTCTTC.

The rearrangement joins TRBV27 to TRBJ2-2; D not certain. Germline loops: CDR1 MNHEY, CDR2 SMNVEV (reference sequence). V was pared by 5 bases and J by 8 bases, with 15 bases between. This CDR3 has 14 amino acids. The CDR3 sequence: CASSPRFYAGELFF. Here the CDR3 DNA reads TGTGCCAGCAGTCCCCGATTTTATGCTGGGGAGCTGTTTTTT.

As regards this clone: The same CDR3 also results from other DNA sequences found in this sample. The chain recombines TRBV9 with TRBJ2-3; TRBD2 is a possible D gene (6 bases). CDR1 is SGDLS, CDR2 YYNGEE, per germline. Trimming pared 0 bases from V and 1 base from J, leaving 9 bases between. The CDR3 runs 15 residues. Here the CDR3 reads CASSVGGAGTDTQYF. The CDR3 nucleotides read TGTGCCAGCAGCGTAGGCGGGGCGGGCACAGATACGCAGTATTTT.

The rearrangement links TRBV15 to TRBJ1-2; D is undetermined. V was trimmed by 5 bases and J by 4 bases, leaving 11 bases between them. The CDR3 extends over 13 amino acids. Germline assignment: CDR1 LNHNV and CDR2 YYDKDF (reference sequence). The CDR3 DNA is TGTGCCACCAGCGGACTAAACCTCTATGGCTACACCTTC. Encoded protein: CATSGLNLYGYTF.

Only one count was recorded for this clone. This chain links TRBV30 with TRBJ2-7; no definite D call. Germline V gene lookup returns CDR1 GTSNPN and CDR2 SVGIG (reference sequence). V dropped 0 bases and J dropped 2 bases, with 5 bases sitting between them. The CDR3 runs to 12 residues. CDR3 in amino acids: CAWSVPTYEQYF. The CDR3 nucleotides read TGTGCCTGGAGTGTTCCTACCTACGAGCAGTACTTC.

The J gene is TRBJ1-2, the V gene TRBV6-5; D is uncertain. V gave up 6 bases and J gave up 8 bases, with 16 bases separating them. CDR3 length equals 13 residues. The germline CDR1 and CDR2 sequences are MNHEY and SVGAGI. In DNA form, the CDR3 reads TGTGCCAGCAGACCAGACTTCTACGTGGGCTACACCTTC. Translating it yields CASRPDFYVGYTF.

CDR3 coding DNA: TGTGCCACCAGCAGGGGCCCCGGGGGCACTGAAGCTTTCTTT. Translation gives CATSRGPGGTEAFF. The rearrangement joins TRBV15 to TRBJ1-1; D may be TRBD1 (5 bases). The length of the CDR3 is 14 residues. V lost 3 bases to trimming and J lost 4 bases, with 12 bases between them. CDR1 is LNHNV and CDR2 is YYDKDF in the germline V gene (reference sequence).

Here the CDR3 DNA reads TGCGCCAGCAGCTTAGGGACAGGGAACACCATATATTTT. It is translated as CASSLGTGNTIYF. This chain links TRBV5-1 with TRBJ1-3; 9 nucleotides line up with TRBD1. Per germline, CDR1 SGHRS and CDR2 YFSETQ. The CDR3 spans 13 residues. Trimming cost V 2 bases and J 7 bases; bases outside gene matches: 1.

The CDR3 sequence is CAIRRGDEQFF. The CDR3 DNA follows: TGTGCCATCCGAAGGGGTGACGAGCAGTTCTTC. This chain uses TRBV7-6 with TRBJ2-1, with a possible D match to TRBD1 (5 bases). The CDR3 is made up of 11 amino acids. With 10 bases removed from V and 10 bases from J, the gap between germline ends came to 14 bases. From germline, CDR1 is SGHVS and CDR2 FNYEAQ.